This passage covers 15 T cell receptor beta chains from one sample sequenced in a study of response to subunit inactivated influenza vaccine. TCRdb re-analysed the RT-PCR reads in MiXCR, keeping a single row per CDR3 protein. There are 200,000 to 300,000 distinct CDR3 sequences in the sample; approximately 12% occur only once, and 7.8% lies in the top ten. This specimen consisted of non-naive T cells sorted from PBMCs, obtained 14 to 15 days before vaccination. The receptors were sampled from a man between 45 and 60 years old who received an inactivated influenza vaccine.

There are many counts of this clonotype. The V call is TRBV6-2 or TRBV6-3, the J call TRBJ2-1; a weak D match, TRBD2 (5 bases). Per germline, CDR1 MNHEY and CDR2 SVGEGT. Trimming cost V 6 bases and J 7 bases, with 10 bases left between them. The CDR3 spans 12 residues. CDR3 nucleotides: TGTGCCAGCAGGGACTCACTGAATGAGCAGTTCTTC. This codes for CASRDSLNEQFF.

CDR3 region: CASSQGQGLLFF. CDR3 DNA: TGTGCCAGCAGTCAGGGACAGGGGCTACTGTTTTTT. The chain joins TRBV12-3 or TRBV12-4 to TRBJ1-4, with 10 bases fitting TRBD1. V trimming: 5 bases; J trimming: 13 bases; junction bases outside the gene matches: 4. CDR3 size: 12 residues.

This clonotype appeared once. V and J are TRBV5-5 and TRBJ1-2, with D perhaps matching TRBD1 (6 bases). Trimming removed 0 bases from V and 6 bases from J, with 12 bases in between. The CDR3 spans 14 residues. Per germline, CDR1 SGHKS and CDR2 YYEKEE (reference sequence). The CDR3 protein is CASSLEGRGHGYTF. The CDR3 coding sequence is TGTGCCAGCAGCTTGGAGGGCAGGGGCCATGGCTACACCTTC.

This clonotype was detected a few times. The V gene is TRBV5-1, the J gene TRBJ2-1; 8 bases fit TRBD2. The CDR3 loop spans 14 amino acids. J was trimmed by 5 bases and V by 7 bases; bases with no gene match: 8. Per the germline V gene, CDR1 is SGHRS and CDR2 is YFSETQ. CDR3 protein: CASSGGANHNEQFF. The CDR3 coding sequence is TGCGCCAGCTCCGGGGGGGCCAATCACAATGAGCAGTTCTTC.

The sample holds a few counts of this clonotype. The rearrangement joins TRBV7-2 to TRBJ2-1; tentatively, D is TRBD1 (5 bases). There are 14 residues in the CDR3. V lost 3 bases and J lost 3, with 9 bases in between. Per the germline V gene, CDR1 is SGHTA and CDR2 is FQGNSA. CDR3 bases: TGTGCCAGCAGCTTTGGACACCACTACAATGAGCAGTTCTTC. Translated, it gives CASSFGHHYNEQFF.

This clonotype has ten or more counts. This chain links TRBV6-2 or TRBV6-3 with TRBJ2-5; D unclear. The CDR3 length is 13 residues. V lost 2 bases and J lost 2, with 6 bases in between. Germline V gives CDR1 MNHEY, CDR2 SVGEGT. CDR3 protein: CASSYEIQETQYF. CDR3 bases: TGTGCCAGCAGTTACGAGATACAAGAGACCCAGTACTTC.

This clonotype was recorded at least ten times. The CDR3 nucleotides read TGTGCCAGCAGCTTGTCACTGAACACTGAAGCTTTCTTT. This sequence encodes CASSLSLNTEAFF. The chain employs TRBV7-6 and TRBJ1-1; D remains unclear. The V gene's germline CDR1 is SGHVS and CDR2 FNYEAQ. The CDR3 is 13 residues long. The V and J ends lost 3 bases and 0 bases respectively, with 5 bases between them.

This clonotype turned up a few times. This chain joins TRBV15 and TRBJ2-2, with TRBD1 matching 9 bases. Looked up from germline, CDR1 is LNHNV and CDR2 is YYDKDF (reference sequence). With V trimmed by 6 bases and J by 1 base, 3 bases remained unmatched. The CDR3 length is 15 residues. CDR3 coding DNA: TGTGCCACCAGTGTGACAGGGGGGAACACCGGGGAGCTGTTTTTT. This codes for CATSVTGGNTGELFF. Full variable domain (remainder filled in from reference TRBV15 and TRBJ2-2): DAMVIQNPRYQVTQFGKPVTLSCSQTLNHNVMYWYQQKSSQAPKLLFHYYDKDFNNEADTPDNFQSRRPNTSFCFLDIRSPGLGDTAMYLCATSVTGGNTGELFFGEGSRLTVL.

The chain employs TRBV6-2 or TRBV6-3 and TRBJ1-1; 7 positions agree with TRBD1. Germline values: CDR1 MNHEY, CDR2 SVGEGT. This CDR3 has 15 amino acids. Losses at the gene ends were 6 bases for V and 4 bases for J; bases not matched to a gene: 11. CDR3 in amino acids: CASRPTGARATEAFF. CDR3 coding DNA: TGTGCCAGCAGACCTACAGGGGCAAGGGCCACTGAAGCTTTCTTT.

In this sample, this clonotype turned up a few times. The chain recombines TRBV30 with TRBJ2-2, with D possibly being TRBD1 (6 bases). Trimming cost V 0 bases and J 5 bases, with 10 bases left between them. This CDR3 has 14 residues. CDR1 is GTSNPN, CDR2 SVGIG, per germline (reference sequence). CDR3 residues: CAWSVAGETGELFF. CDR3 in DNA: TGTGCCTGGAGTGTAGCAGGGGAAACCGGGGAGCTGTTTTTT.

The genes are TRBV20-1 and TRBJ1-1; no reliable D call. From germline, CDR1 is DFQATT and CDR2 SNEGSKA (reference sequence). V was cut by 0 bases and J by 0 bases, with 5 bases left in between. This CDR3 is 13 amino acids long. The CDR3 DNA reads TGCAGTGCTAGAGATTTTCTGAACACTGAAGCTTTCTTT. It translates to CSARDFLNTEAFF.

This clonotype turned up a few times. The rearrangement links TRBV12-3 or TRBV12-4 to TRBJ2-5, with 10 bases matching TRBD1. This CDR3 is built from 15 residues. The V and J ends lost 3 bases and 4 bases, in that order; junction bases with no gene match: 5. CDR3 loop: CASSFFRDRGETQYF. DNA for the CDR3: TGTGCCAGCAGTTTTTTTCGGGACAGGGGAGAGACCCAGTACTTC.

This clonotype was seen only a few times. The chain carries TRBV28 and TRBJ1-1, with D perhaps TRBD1 (6 bases). V was cut by 6 bases and J by 11 bases, with 16 bases left in between. Germline V gene data show CDR1 as MDHEN and CDR2 as SYDVKM. This CDR3 has 12 residues. CDR3 nucleotide sequence: TGTGCCAGCAGAGTGGGACATTTGGAGGCTTTCTTT. Protein product: CASRVGHLEAFF.

This clonotype was recorded a few times. The CDR3 here is CASSLGRDNTDTQYF. CDR3 sequence (DNA): TGTGCCAGCAGCTTGGGGCGGGATAACACAGATACGCAGTATTTT. This chain uses TRBV5-6 with TRBJ2-3; D possibly corresponds to TRBD2 (6 bases). This CDR3 comprises 15 residues. Trimming cost V 0 bases and J 2 bases, with 10 bases left between them. The germline V gene has CDR1 SGHDT and CDR2 YYEEEE.

The chain joins TRBV28 to TRBJ1-1, with D perhaps TRBD1 (5 bases). The CDR3 sequence is 14 residues long. The germline CDR1 and CDR2 sequences are MDHEN and SYDVKM. With 1 base removed from V and 4 bases from J, the gap between germline ends came to 10 bases. The CDR3 DNA sequence: TGTGCCAGCAGTTTATATGGCGGGACCACTGAAGCTTTCTTT. Amino acids: CASSLYGGTTEAFF.